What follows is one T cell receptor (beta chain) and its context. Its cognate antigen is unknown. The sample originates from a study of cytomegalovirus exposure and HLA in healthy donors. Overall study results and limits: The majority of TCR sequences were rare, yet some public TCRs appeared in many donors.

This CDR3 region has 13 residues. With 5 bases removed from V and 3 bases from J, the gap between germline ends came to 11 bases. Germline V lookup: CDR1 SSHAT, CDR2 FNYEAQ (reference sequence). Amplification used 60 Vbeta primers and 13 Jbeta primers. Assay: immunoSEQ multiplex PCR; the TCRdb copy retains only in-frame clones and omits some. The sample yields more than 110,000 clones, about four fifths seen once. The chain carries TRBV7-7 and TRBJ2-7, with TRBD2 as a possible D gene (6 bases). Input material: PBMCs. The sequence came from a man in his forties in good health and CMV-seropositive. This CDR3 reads CASSPGGDYEQYF. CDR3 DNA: TGTGCCAGCAGCCCCGGGGGAGACTACGAGCAGTACTTC.